This entry describes one T cell receptor beta chain. Its antigen remains unidentified. RNA extraction was followed by reverse transcription into cDNA, which acted as the sequencing template. Clones were read by immunoSEQ multiplex PCR, and TCRdb kept only the in-frame ones, dropping some. The sample comprises 180,000 or so clones, around 51% of which are singletons, and around 9.1% rests with the top ten. These data belong to a study of CD8+ T cells in alopecia areata. Background on the study: It was oral tofacitinib, at 5 to 10 mg twice daily, that treated patients received. Percent affected scalp area, the SALT score, rated treated patients' severity. Study-level points and caveats: It was lesional scalp, especially alopecia totalis/universalis, that showed higher clonality than normal scalp.

Treatment reported: oral pan-JAK inhibitor, 5-10 mg twice daily. From alopecia areata patients, lesional scalp punch biopsies and peripheral blood were collected. CDR3 length: 13 residues. Germline V gene sequence: CDR1 MNHEY, CDR2 SVGAGI. The J segment lost 2 bases and the V segment lost 5 bases, leaving 3 bases of the junction unmatched. The input for sequencing was CD8+ T cells sorted from blood, taken between weeks 51 and 54, from a patient treated with tofacitinib. The TCR originated in a human donor with alopecia areata. V is TRBV6-5 and J is TRBJ2-7; 7 nucleotides agree with TRBD2. The CDR3 is CASSPGGTYEQYF. The CDR3 nucleotides read TGTGCCAGCAGTCCCGGGGGGACCTACGAGCAGTACTTC.